Included here is one TCR beta chain sequence, with context. Antigen specificity is unknown. Other DNA sequences within the sample encode an identical CDR3. CDR1 and CDR2 (germline): MNHEY, SMNVEV (reference sequence). V dropped 5 bases and J dropped 1 base, with 5 bases sitting between them. The CDR3 is 13 residues long. This specimen comes from a study of cytomegalovirus exposure and HLA in healthy donors. Overall study results and limits: In a later analysis, V- and J-gene trimming of beta chains associated with a DCLRE1C missense variant, replicated independently. Across donors, presence/absence analyses took sequencing depth to be roughly uniform.

Vbeta (60) and Jbeta (13) primers were used in the PCR. Some clones are missing from TCRdb's copy, which holds only in-frame ones; the method was immunoSEQ multiplex PCR. The sample has 150,000 to 200,000 clones, about 9% seen once. This cohort consisted of healthy bone marrow donors. The V call is TRBV27, the J call TRBJ2-2; D call uncertain. The clonotype comes from a woman aged 25 to 39 in good health and CMV-seropositive. Sequenced sample: PBMCs. The CDR3 is CASSLLNTGELFF. CDR3 nucleotides: TGTGCCAGCAGTCTTTTGAACACCGGGGAGCTGTTTTTT.